This TCR beta chain was profiled in a study of T cells after yellow fever vaccination. Background on the study: Low-cell-number fractions were prepared with SMART-Seq v4 Ultra Low Input. Study results and limitations: In FACS-sorted repertoires, abundant clonotypes from the bulk population could appear as contaminants.

Each CDR3 protein is one row after TCRdb ran MiXCR on the 5' RACE reads. The data contain some 600,000 distinct CDR3 sequences, over 9% of them singletons. V lost 4 bases to trimming and J lost 7 bases, with 18 bases between them. Germline CDR1 SGHRS, CDR2 YFSETQ. The CDR3 loop spans 14 amino acids. For this clonotype: What it recognizes is unknown.

The V call is TRBV5-1, the J call TRBJ2-7; tentatively, D is TRBD1 (6 bases). This clonotype originated in a man between 25 and 39 years old who received the YFV17D yellow fever vaccine. The sample here was PBMCs, taken on the day of the yellow fever booster vaccination. DNA for the CDR3: TGCGCCAGCAGCGGTGACAGGACAACTGATGAGCAGTACTTC. It specifies CASSGDRTTDEQYF. The whole variable domain, remainder taken from reference TRBV5-1 and TRBJ2-7, is KAGVTQTPRYLIKTRGQQVTLSCSPISGHRSVSWYQQTPGQGLQFLFEYFSETQRNKGNFPGRFSGRQFSNSRSEMNVSTLELGDSALYLCASSGDRTTDEQYFGPGTRLTVT.